Detailed here is one T cell receptor (beta chain). The data derive from a study of technical replicates of blood from several donors. The CDR3 extends over 12 amino acids. V was shortened by 2 bases and J by 8 bases, with 12 bases between the two germline ends. Germline CDR1 SQVTM, CDR2 ANQGSEA. Using immunoSEQ multiplex PCR, the repertoire was profiled, and TCRdb retains in-frame clones only, with some absent. The repertoire holds around 83,000 clones, with approximately 95% as singletons. This clonotype was obtained from a human donor in good health. The chain carries TRBV29-1 and TRBJ1-2; D call uncertain. The sample was T cells isolated from PBMCs. The CDR3 is CSVEFGLGGYTF. In nucleotides, the CDR3 is TGCAGCGTTGAATTTGGTCTCGGGGGCTACACCTTC.